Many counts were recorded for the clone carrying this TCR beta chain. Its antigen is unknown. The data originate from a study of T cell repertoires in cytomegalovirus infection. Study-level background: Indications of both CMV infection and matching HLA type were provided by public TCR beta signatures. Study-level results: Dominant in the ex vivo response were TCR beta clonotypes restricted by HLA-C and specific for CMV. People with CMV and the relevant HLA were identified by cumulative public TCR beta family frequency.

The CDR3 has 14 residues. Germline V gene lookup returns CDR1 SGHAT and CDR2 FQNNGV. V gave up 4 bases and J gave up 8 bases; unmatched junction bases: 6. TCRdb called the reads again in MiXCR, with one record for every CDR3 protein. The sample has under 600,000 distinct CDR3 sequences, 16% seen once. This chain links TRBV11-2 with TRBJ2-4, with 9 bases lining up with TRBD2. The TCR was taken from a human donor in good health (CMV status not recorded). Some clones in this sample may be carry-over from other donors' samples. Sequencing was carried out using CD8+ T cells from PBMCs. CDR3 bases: TGTGCCAGCAGCTCAGCGGGGGGCCGGGACATTCAGTACTTC. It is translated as CASSSAGGRDIQYF. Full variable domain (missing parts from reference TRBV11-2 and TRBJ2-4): EAGVAQSPRYKIIEKRQSVAFWCNPISGHATLYWYQQILGQGPKLLIQFQNNGVVDDSQLPKDRFSAERLKGVDSTLKIQPAKLEDSAVYLCASSSAGGRDIQYFGAGTRLSVL.